This TCR delta chain stems from a study of γδ T cells in repeated Plasmodium falciparum infection. Study information: Malaria-naive adults were infected with P. falciparum NF54 four times over around 600 days.

TCRdb re-called clones from the multiplex PCR reads via CATT. Of around 86,000 delta-chain clones in the sample, 1.4% were seen once. There are many counts of this clone. This sequence originates from a pool of human donors (malaria-infected and uninfected, not separated). Sequencing was performed on gamma-delta T cells from blood.

The CDR3 DNA reads TGTGCTCTTGGGGAAAGGGCCTTCCATAAACTGGGGGTCCCGTACACCGATAAACTCATCTTT. Translated: CALGERAFHKLGVPYTDKLIF. The chain recombines TRDV1 with TRDJ1, with 8 bases fitting TRDD3. CDR1 is TSWWSYY, CDR2 QGS, per germline. V shed 2 bases and J 0 bases; nucleotides not matched to a gene: 20. The CDR3 is made up of 21 amino acids.